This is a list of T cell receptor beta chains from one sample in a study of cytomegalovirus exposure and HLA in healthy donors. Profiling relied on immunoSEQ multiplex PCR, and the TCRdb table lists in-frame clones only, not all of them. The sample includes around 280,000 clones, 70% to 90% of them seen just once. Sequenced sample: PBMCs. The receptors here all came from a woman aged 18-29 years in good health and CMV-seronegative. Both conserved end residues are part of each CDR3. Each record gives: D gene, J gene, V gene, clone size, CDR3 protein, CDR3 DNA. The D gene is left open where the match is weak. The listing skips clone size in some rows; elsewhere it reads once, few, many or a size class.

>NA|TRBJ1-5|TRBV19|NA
CASDSSNQPQHF
TGTGCCTCAGACAGCTCCAATCAGCCCCAGCATTTT
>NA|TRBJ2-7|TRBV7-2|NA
CASSLGGGAYEQYF
TGTGCCAGCAGCTTAGGAGGGGGGGCCTACGAGCAGTACTTC
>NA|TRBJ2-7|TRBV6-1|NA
CASSAGLSSYEQYF
TGTGCCAGCAGTGCGGGACTGTCCTCCTACGAGCAGTACTTC
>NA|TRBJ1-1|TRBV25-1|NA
CASLFNTEAFF
TGTGCCAGCCTCTTCAACACTGAAGCTTTCTTT
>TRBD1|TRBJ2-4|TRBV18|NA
CASSPSRQGLDIQYF
TGTGCCAGCTCACCGAGCCGACAGGGATTGGACATTCAGTACTTC
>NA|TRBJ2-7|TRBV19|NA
CASSLQRGKGEQYF
TGTGCCAGTAGTCTTCAACGAGGGAAGGGCGAGCAGTACTTC
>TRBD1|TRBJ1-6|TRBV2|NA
CASNYLGQENSPLHF
TGTGCCAGCAACTACTTAGGACAGGAGAATTCACCCCTCCACTTT
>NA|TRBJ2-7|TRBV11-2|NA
CASSLSVLAYEQYF
TGTGCCAGCAGCTTATCAGTTCTTGCCTACGAGCAGTACTTC
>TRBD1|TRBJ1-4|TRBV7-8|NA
CASSLVGTVNEKLFF
TGTGCCAGCAGCTTAGTAGGGACAGTTAATGAAAAACTGTTTTTT
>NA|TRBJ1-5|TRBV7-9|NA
CASTASGNQPQHF
TGTGCCAGCACAGCATCAGGGAATCAGCCCCAGCATTTT
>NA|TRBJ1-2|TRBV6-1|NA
CASTSGMLGGYTF
TGTGCCAGCACTTCCGGGATGCTCGGTGGCTACACCTTC
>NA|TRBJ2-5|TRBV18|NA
CASSAPGQQETQYF
TGTGCCAGCTCAGCGCCAGGACAGCAAGAGACCCAGTACTTC
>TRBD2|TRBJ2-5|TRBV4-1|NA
CASSQESGGTTETQYF
TGCGCCAGCAGCCAAGAATCGGGGGGTACCACGGAGACCCAGTACTTC
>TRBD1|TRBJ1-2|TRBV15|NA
CATSTVQGKHGYTF
TGTGCCACCAGCACCGTACAGGGGAAGCATGGCTACACCTTC
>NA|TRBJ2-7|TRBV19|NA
CASSIAAGAYEQYF
TGTGCCAGTAGTATAGCGGCAGGGGCCTACGAGCAGTACTTC
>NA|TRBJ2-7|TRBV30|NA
CAWSVTSYEQYF
TGTGCCTGGAGTGTAACAAGCTACGAGCAGTACTTC
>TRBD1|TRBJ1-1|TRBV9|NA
CASSTRTGGDTEAFF
TGTGCCAGCAGCACCCGGACAGGAGGGGACACTGAAGCTTTCTTT
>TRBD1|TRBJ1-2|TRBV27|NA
CASSSFASTGGYTF
TGTGCCAGCAGCTCCTTTGCCTCGACAGGGGGCTACACCTTC
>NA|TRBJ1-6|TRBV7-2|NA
CASGKGYSYNSPLHF
TGTGCCAGCGGGAAGGGGTACTCCTATAATTCACCCCTCCACTTT
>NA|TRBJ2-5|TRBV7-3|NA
CASSLTNSFQETQYF
TGTGCCAGCAGCTTAACCAACAGCTTTCAAGAGACCCAGTACTTC
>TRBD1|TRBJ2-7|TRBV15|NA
CATSSPGGVSSYEQYF
TGTGCCACCAGCAGCCCAGGGGGCGTGAGCTCCTACGAGCAGTACTTC
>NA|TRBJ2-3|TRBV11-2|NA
CASSLAGQYSTDTQYF
TGTGCCAGCAGCTTAGCCGGACAGTATAGCACAGATACGCAGTATTTT
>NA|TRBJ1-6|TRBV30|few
CAWSVLDSGNSPLHF
TGTGCCTGGAGTGTTTTGGACAGCGGTAATTCACCCCTCCACTTT
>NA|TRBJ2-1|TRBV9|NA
CASSVGGGVGYNEQFF
TGTGCCAGCAGCGTAGGCGGCGGGGTGGGGTACAATGAGCAGTTCTTC
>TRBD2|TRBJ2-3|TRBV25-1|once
CASSERLAGSTDTQYF
TGTGCCAGCAGTGAAAGACTAGCGGGGAGCACAGATACGCAGTATTTT
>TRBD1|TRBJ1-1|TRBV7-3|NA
CASSEQGITEAFF
TGTGCCAGCAGCGAACAGGGGATCACTGAAGCTTTCTTT
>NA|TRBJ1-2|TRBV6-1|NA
CASSYDRQNYGYTF
TGTGCCAGCAGTTATGACAGGCAAAACTATGGCTACACCTTC